This TCR beta chain was documented in a study of blood T cell repertoires in COVID-19. On the study more broadly: Material from acute and convalescent COVID-19 was sourced from the United States, Italy and Spain. The analysed material was cDNA or gDNA that came from T cells, B-cell-depleted T cells, or PBMCs.

Germline V lookup: CDR1 SEHNR, CDR2 FQNEAQ (reference sequence). After removal of 10 bases from V and 0 bases from J, the junction contained 5 bases not matched to a gene. CDR3 size: 13 residues. Original processing notes: Reference gene primer amplification gave nucleated cell count estimates. Sequencing was performed with immunoSEQ multiplex PCR; in TCRdb, only in-frame clones are kept and a portion is missing. For V, J and clone size, that table is used; D and trimming come from the DNA. The sample has about 260,000 clones; around nine tenths are singletons. Sequencing used peripheral blood. V and J are TRBV7-9 and TRBJ1-2; 7 positions agree with TRBD1. This TCR derives from a man between 40 and 49 years old with active or convalescent COVID-19. Here the CDR3 reads CAIDREANYGYTF. CDR3 nucleotide sequence: TGTGCCATCGACAGGGAAGCTAACTATGGCTACACCTTC.